What follows describes a single T cell receptor (beta chain). The antigen remains unidentified. V gave up 0 bases and J gave up 2 bases, with 12 bases separating them. Germline loops: CDR1 SGDLS, CDR2 YYNGEE. There are 15 residues in the CDR3. This specimen belongs to a study of CD8 T cells in Susac syndrome. Broader study findings: There were 15 to 20 Susac-specific public clones in total CD8+ repertoires and four to six in CD8+ TEMRA repertoires.

It was with random hexamers that about 0.45 to 1 ug RNA was reverse transcribed. An immunoSEQ multiplex PCR amplified TCR beta CDR3 over 54 Vbeta and 13 Jbeta. TCRdb fed the immunoSEQ multiplex PCR reads into MiXCR, producing one record per CDR3 protein. The sample has about 120,000 distinct CDR3 sequences; roughly 94% are singletons. This TCR was sampled from a human donor with Susac syndrome. The chain uses TRBV9 and TRBJ2-7, with a possible D match to TRBD1 (5 bases). Material: CD8+ T cells from PBMCs. CDR3 sequence (DNA): TGTGCCAGCAGCGTAGCGGCGGACAATACCTACGAGCAGTACTTC. This encodes CASSVAADNTYEQYF.